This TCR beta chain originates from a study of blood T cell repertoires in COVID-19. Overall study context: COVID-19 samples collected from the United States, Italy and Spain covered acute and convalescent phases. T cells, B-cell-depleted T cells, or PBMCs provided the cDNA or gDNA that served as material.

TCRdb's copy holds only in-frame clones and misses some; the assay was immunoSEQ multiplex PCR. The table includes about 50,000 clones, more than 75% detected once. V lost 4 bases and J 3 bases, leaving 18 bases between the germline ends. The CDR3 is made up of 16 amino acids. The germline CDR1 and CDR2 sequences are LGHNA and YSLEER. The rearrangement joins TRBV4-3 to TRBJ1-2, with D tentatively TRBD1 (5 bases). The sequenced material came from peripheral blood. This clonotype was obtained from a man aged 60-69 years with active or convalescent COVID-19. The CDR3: CASSRVAFQGDYGYTF. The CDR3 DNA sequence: TGCGCCAGCAGCCGAGTCGCCTTTCAAGGGGACTATGGCTACACCTTC.